Listed here are 24 T cell receptor beta chains from one sample, sequenced in a study of Ad26.COV2.S vaccination and SARS-CoV-2 variants. Clones were sequenced by immunoSEQ multiplex PCR, and TCRdb holds only the in-frame ones, with some missing. The data show about 450,000 clones, 85% to 90% seen once. The treatment was: about 20 received Ad26.COV2.S at low or high dose, single or two shots; 5 received placebo; per-sample allocation not given. Material that was analyzed had been drawn on day 63 after the first vaccine or placebo injection. Sequencing used peripheral blood, obtained in a trial of Ad26.COV2.S vaccine versus placebo. The receptor set was obtained from a person aged 18-60 years who received the Ad26.COV2.S COVID-19 vaccine or a placebo.

This clone was counted between two and nine times. The CDR3 nucleotides read TGTGCCAGCAGCTTAATGTGGGGGGCCAATCAGCCCCAGCATTTT. Translated: CASSLMWGANQPQHF. The rearrangement joins TRBV7-2 to TRBJ1-5, with a tentative D call TRBD1 (6 bases). Deletions cut 2 bases from V and 3 bases from J, with 11 bases between. The CDR3 has 15 amino acids. CDR1 is SGHTA and CDR2 is FQGNSA in the germline V gene. The complete variable domain, with remaining parts taken from reference TRBV7-2 and TRBJ1-5, reads GAGVSQSPSNKVTEKGKDVELRCDPISGHTALYWYRQSLGQGLEFLIYFQGNSAPDKSGLPSDRFSAERTGGSVSTLTIQRTQQEDSAVYLCASSLMWGANQPQHFGDGTRLSIL.

The V and J genes are TRBV21-1 and TRBJ2-7. TRBV21-1 is tagged as a pseudogene. The CDR3 sequence is 13 residues long. The CDR3 reads CAPPGRFTYEQYV. As DNA, the CDR3 is TGTGCTCCCCCGGGCCGCTTTACCTACGAGCAGTACGTC.

V and J are TRBV4-1 and TRBJ2-2, with unresolved D. V gave up 4 bases and J gave up 2 bases, with 8 bases separating them. From germline, CDR1 is MGHRA and CDR2 YSYEKL. The CDR3 sequence is 14 residues long. As DNA, the CDR3 is TGCGCCAGCAGCCTAACACAAAACACCGGGGAGCTGTTTTTT. It is translated as CASSLTQNTGELFF.

The chain joins TRBV3-1 (or the pseudogene TRBV3-2) to TRBJ2-5, with 9 bases aligning to TRBD2. The germline V gene encodes CDR1 LGHDT and CDR2 YNNKEL (reference sequence). V was pared by 8 bases and J by 5 bases, with 9 bases of the junction left unmatched. The CDR3 length is 14 residues. The CDR3, as DNA: TGTGCCAGCTTGCGGGGGGGCGTGCAGGAGACCCAGTACTTC. Translation gives CASLRGGVQETQYF.

This chain joins TRBV3-1 (or the pseudogene TRBV3-2) and TRBJ1-2; 8 positions agree with TRBD1. The length of the CDR3 is 16 residues. Trimming cost V 1 base and J 4 bases; bases outside gene matches: 8. From germline, CDR1 is LGHDT and CDR2 YNNKEL (reference sequence). This CDR3 reads CASSQVGAGTGYGYTF. The CDR3 coding sequence is TGTGCCAGCAGCCAAGTGGGGGCCGGGACAGGCTATGGCTACACCTTC.

The rearrangement joins TRBV12-3 or TRBV12-4 to TRBJ2-1; tentatively, D is TRBD1 (6 bases). The CDR3 is 12 residues long. Trimming pared 6 bases from V and 12 bases from J, leaving 15 bases between. The CDR3 loop reads CASRPTGLRQFF. In nucleotides, the CDR3 is TGTGCCAGCAGGCCTACAGGGCTTAGGCAGTTCTTC.

The chain joins TRBV27 to TRBJ1-2; weak D call: TRBD1 (5 bases). CDR1 and CDR2 from the germline V gene are MNHEY and SMNVEV (reference sequence). The V end was cut by 0 bases, the J end by 8 bases, with 16 bases between. The CDR3 runs to 15 residues. For the CDR3, the DNA is TGTGCCAGCAGTTTATCGTCTAGGGTGGGACTCGGCTACACCTTC. Protein: CASSLSSRVGLGYTF.

CDR3 protein: CASSATSGETQYF. CDR3 nucleotides: TGTGCCAGCAGCGCAACTAGCGGGGAGACCCAGTACTTC. This chain uses TRBV9 with TRBJ2-5; TRBD2 agrees at 9 bases. Germline V CDR1 and CDR2: SGDLS, YYNGEE. V shed 3 bases, J shed 5 bases, and the junction held 2 bases outside the gene matches. This CDR3 region has 13 residues.

This clone was counted a single time. The rearrangement uses TRBV6-6 and TRBJ2-7, with 10 bases lining up with TRBD2. V was pared by 6 bases and J by 4 bases, with 9 bases of the junction left unmatched. This CDR3 is 15 amino acids long. Germline values: CDR1 MNHNY, CDR2 SVGAGI (reference sequence). CDR3 nucleotides: TGTGCCAGCAGCCCCCCTAGCGGGAGACGGTACGAGCAGTACGTC. Protein: CASSPPSGRRYEQYV.

The chain couples TRBV6-5 to TRBJ1-2, with D maybe TRBD1 (6 bases). Germline CDR1 reads MNHEY; CDR2 reads SVGAGI. CDR3 size: 15 residues. The ends were cut back, 6 bases at V and 4 bases at J, with 18 bases in the middle. CDR3 amino acids: CASRTSGAPFYGYTF. In nucleotides, the CDR3 is TGTGCCAGCAGGACTTCAGGGGCGCCCTTCTATGGCTACACCTTC.

The chain joins TRBV29-1 to TRBJ2-7; D is possibly TRBD1 (6 bases). Germline V CDR1 and CDR2: SQVTM, ANQGSEA. V was trimmed by 4 bases and J by 6 bases, leaving 13 bases between them. This CDR3 is 12 amino acids long. The CDR3 here is CSVGIVGGEQYV. CDR3 nucleotide sequence: TGCAGCGTTGGTATCGTAGGGGGCGAGCAGTACGTC.

The genes are TRBV5-1 and TRBJ1-2; D may be TRBD1 (6 bases). V was pared by 2 bases and J by 3 bases, with 8 bases between. The CDR3 has 13 residues. In germline, CDR1 is SGHRS, CDR2 YFSETQ. CDR3 DNA: TGCGCCAGCAGCTTAGACAGGCACTATGGCTACACCTTC. Amino acid sequence: CASSLDRHYGYTF.

This clone was seen a handful of times. This chain uses TRBV5-4 with TRBJ1-2; D is uncertain. CDR1 and CDR2 from the germline V gene are SGHNT and YYREEE (reference sequence). This CDR3 is built from 13 residues. V was trimmed by 1 base and J by 5 bases, leaving 9 bases between them. The CDR3 loop reads CASSLTVGYGYTF. Here the CDR3 DNA reads TGTGCCAGCAGCTTGACGGTGGGTTATGGCTACACCTTC.

This rearrangement joins TRBV10-3 to TRBJ2-1; 12 nucleotides align to TRBD2. This CDR3 has 15 amino acids. Germline-derived CDR1 and CDR2 are ENHRY and SYGVKD. J gave up 3 bases and V 6 bases, and 3 bases lay outside the gene matches. The CDR3 DNA is TGTGCCATCAGCCTAGCGGGAGGGCTCTACAATGAGCAGTTCTTC. Translation: CAISLAGGLYNEQFF.

A word on this clone: The same CDR3 also results from other DNA sequences found in this sample. The chain combines TRBV5-1 with TRBJ2-1; 8 bases line up with TRBD1. This CDR3 spans 15 amino acids. Germline CDR1 is SGHRS and CDR2 is YFSETQ. V lost 3 bases, J lost 2 bases, and 4 bases stayed unmatched. CDR3 nucleotide sequence: TGCGCCAGCAGCTCCGGGACAGGCACCTACAATGAGCAGTTCTTC. Encoded protein: CASSSGTGTYNEQFF.

The gene calls are TRBV18 and TRBJ2-5; no clear D. CDR1 is KGHSH, CDR2 LQKENI, per germline. Trimming cost V 6 bases and J 2 bases, with 10 bases left between them. The CDR3 loop spans 13 amino acids. CDR3 residues: CASSSTSQETQYF. In DNA, the CDR3 is TGTGCCAGCTCCTCAACTTCGCAAGAGACCCAGTACTTC.

The V gene is TRBV6-5, the J gene TRBJ1-3; D ambiguous. Looked up from germline, CDR1 is MNHEY and CDR2 is SVGAGI. V was trimmed by 2 bases and J by 6 bases, leaving 14 bases between them. This CDR3 has 15 amino acids. The DNA for the CDR3 is TGTGCCAGCAGTTACAATCGGGGTCCGTCAAACACCATATATTTT. This encodes CASSYNRGPSNTIYF.

The count of this clone is one. This chain uses TRBV5-1 with TRBJ2-4; D ambiguous. V was shortened by 2 bases and J by 0 bases, with 3 bases between the two germline ends. The V gene's germline CDR1 is SGHRS and CDR2 YFSETQ. The CDR3 is 13 residues long. The CDR3 region is CASSFGAKNIQYF. In nucleotides, the CDR3 is TGCGCCAGCAGCTTTGGAGCCAAAAACATTCAGTACTTC.

The rearrangement joins TRBV27 to TRBJ2-3; tentative D call: TRBD2 (6 bases). The germline V gene encodes CDR1 MNHEY and CDR2 SMNVEV (reference sequence). This CDR3 is 14 amino acids long. V was trimmed by 7 bases and J by 5 bases, leaving 16 bases between them. CDR3 protein: CASTLGTQGDTQYF. The CDR3, as DNA: TGTGCCAGCACCCTCGGGACTCAGGGAGATACGCAGTATTTT.

The rearrangement joins TRBV28 to TRBJ2-1, with D unresolved. The CDR3 runs to 11 residues. V lost 5 bases to trimming and J lost 4 bases, with 3 bases between them. Germline CDR1 is MDHEN and CDR2 is SYDVKM. The CDR3 DNA reads as TGTGCCAGCAGTGCGTACAATGAGCAGTTCTTC. Residues: CASSAYNEQFF.

V gene TRBV29-1 combines with J gene TRBJ1-1; possible D gene TRBD1, 5 bases. The CDR3 length is 13 residues. Germline values: CDR1 SQVTM, CDR2 ANQGSEA. Trimming removed 6 bases from V and 4 bases from J, with 15 bases in between. CDR3 region: CSVDVTGGTEAFF. The CDR3 region has the DNA TGCAGCGTGGACGTGACGGGGGGCACTGAAGCTTTCTTT.

This clone was seen a single time. CDR3 coding DNA: TGTGCCAGCAGCCTTAACAGGGACACTGAAGCTTTCTTT. It specifies CASSLNRDTEAFF. This sequence joins TRBV14 and TRBJ1-1; weak D call: TRBD1 (6 bases). V was clipped by 4 bases and J by 3 bases, with 9 bases between them. The germline V gene encodes CDR1 SGHDN and CDR2 FVKESK. The CDR3 is 13 residues long. Using reference TRBV14 and TRBJ1-1 for the parts outside the CDR3, the full variable domain is EAGVTQFPSHSVIEKGQTVTLRCDPISGHDNLYWYRRVMGKEIKFLLHFVKESKQDESGMPNNRFLAERTGGTYSTLKVQPAELEDSGVYFCASSLNRDTEAFFGQGTRLTVV.

The rearrangement joins TRBV9 to TRBJ1-1; D gene unclear. Looked up from germline, CDR1 is SGDLS and CDR2 is YYNGEE. This CDR3 is built from 13 residues. V shed 0 bases and J shed 4 bases, with 7 bases lying between them. The CDR3 reads CASSVEARTEAFF. Here the CDR3 DNA reads TGTGCCAGCAGCGTAGAAGCCCGCACTGAAGCTTTCTTT.

Only one count was recorded for this clone. The chain links TRBV6-5 to TRBJ1-2; no definite D call. Germline V CDR1 and CDR2: MNHEY, SVGAGI. V lost 6 bases and J 2 bases, leaving 4 bases between the germline ends. This CDR3 is 11 amino acids long. The CDR3 DNA is TGTGCCAGCAGAATAAACTATGGCTACACCTTC. Amino acids: CASRINYGYTF.